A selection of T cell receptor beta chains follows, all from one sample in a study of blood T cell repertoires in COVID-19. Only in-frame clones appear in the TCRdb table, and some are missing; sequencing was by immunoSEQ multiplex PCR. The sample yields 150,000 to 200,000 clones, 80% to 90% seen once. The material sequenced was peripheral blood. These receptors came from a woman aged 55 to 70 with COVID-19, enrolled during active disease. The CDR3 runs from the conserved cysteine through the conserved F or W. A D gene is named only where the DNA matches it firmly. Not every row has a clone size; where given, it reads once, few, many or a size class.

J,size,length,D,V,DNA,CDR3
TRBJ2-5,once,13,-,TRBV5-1,TGCGCCAGCAGCACGGGGTCGCAAGAGACCCAGTACTTC,CASSTGSQETQYF
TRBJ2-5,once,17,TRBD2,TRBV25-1,TGTGCCAGCAGTGAACCGGGACTAGCGGGGCTCCGTGAGACCCAGTACTTC,CASSEPGLAGLRETQYF
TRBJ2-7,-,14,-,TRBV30,TGTGCCTGGAGTTCCGGACTGGGCTCCTACGAGCAGTACTTC,CAWSSGLGSYEQYF
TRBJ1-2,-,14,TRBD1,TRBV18,TGTGCCAGCTCGCAGGGGGGAGCGAACTATGGCTACACCTTC,CASSQGGANYGYTF
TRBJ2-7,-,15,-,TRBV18,TGTGCCAGCTCACCACCGGCAGGGGTTCTCGTCGAGCAGTACTTC,CASSPPAGVLVEQYF
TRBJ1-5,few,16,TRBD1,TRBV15,TGTGCCACCAGCAGAGGGAGGGCAGGGGGCCTTCAGCCCCAGCATTTT,CATSRGRAGGLQPQHF
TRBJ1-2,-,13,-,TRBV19,TGTGCCAGTAGTATCCCGAGGGTTGGGGGCTACACCTTC,CASSIPRVGGYTF
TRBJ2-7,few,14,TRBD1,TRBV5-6,TGTGCCAGCAGCTTAGCCGGGACAGGGAACGAGCAGTACTTC,CASSLAGTGNEQYF
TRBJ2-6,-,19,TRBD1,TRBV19,TGTGCCAGTAGTTTATATCTGGGACAGGGGGCTTCGGGGGCCAACGTCCTGACTTTC,CASSLYLGQGASGANVLTF
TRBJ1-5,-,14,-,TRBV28,TGTGCCAGCAGTAAGCATGTTGTCGGTCAGCCCCAGCATTTT,CASSKHVVGQPQHF
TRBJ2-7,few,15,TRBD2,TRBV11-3,TGTGCCAGCGGATTATTAGCGGGAGGTCCGTACGAGCAGTACTTC,CASGLLAGGPYEQYF
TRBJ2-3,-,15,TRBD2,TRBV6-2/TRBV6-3,TGTGCCAGCAGTTGGACTAGCGGGAGGGCAGATACGCAGTATTTT,CASSWTSGRADTQYF
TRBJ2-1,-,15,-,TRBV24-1,TGTGCCACCAGTGAAGGGGGACGGGACTACAATGAGCAGTTCTTC,CATSEGGRDYNEQFF
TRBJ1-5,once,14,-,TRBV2,TGTGCCAGCAGTAGACAGGTTAGCAATCAGCCCCAGCATTTT,CASSRQVSNQPQHF
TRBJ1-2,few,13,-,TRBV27,TGTGCCAGCACAACCCAGGGAAACTATGGCTACACCTTC,CASTTQGNYGYTF
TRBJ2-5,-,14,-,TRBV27,TGTGCCAGCAGTGCCGCCGGTATCCAAGAGACCCAGTACTTC,CASSAAGIQETQYF
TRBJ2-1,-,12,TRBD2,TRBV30,TGTGCCTGGAGTCCGATAGCGGGAGCGGCGTTCTTC,CAWSPIAGAAFF